Listed below are T cell receptor beta chains from one sample, sequenced in a study of T cells after yellow fever vaccination. TCRdb reprocessed the 5' RACE reads with MiXCR, giving one entry per CDR3 protein. The sample records more than 450,000 distinct CDR3 sequences, 20% to 25% being singletons. The specimen comprised PBMCs, sampled 20 to 25 days after the first yellow fever vaccination. Receptor source: a man in his late teens or twenties who received the YFV17D yellow fever vaccine. The CDR3 runs from the conserved cysteine through the conserved F or W. A D gene is named only where the DNA matches it firmly. Some rows mark clone size as missing; the rest say once, few, many or name a class of expanded clone.

D gene: TRBD1
J gene: TRBJ2-7
V gene: TRBV10-3
clone size: few
CDR3 protein: CAIGGQAYEQYF
CDR3 DNA: TGTGCCATCGGCGGACAGGCCTACGAGCAGTACTTC

D gene: NA
J gene: TRBJ1-6
V gene: TRBV6-5
clone size: few
CDR3 protein: CASSYSIPSSYNSPLHF
CDR3 DNA: TGTGCCAGCAGTTACTCGATCCCCAGCTCCTATAATTCACCCCTCCACTTT

D gene: NA
J gene: TRBJ1-2
V gene: TRBV6-2/TRBV6-3
clone size: NA
CDR3 protein: CASSYLRGYTF
CDR3 DNA: TGTGCCAGCAGTTATTTGCGTGGCTACACCTTC

D gene: NA
J gene: TRBJ2-1
V gene: TRBV10-3
clone size: few
CDR3 protein: CAIRSSSYNEQFF
CDR3 DNA: TGTGCCATCAGGTCAAGCTCCTACAATGAGCAGTTCTTC

D gene: NA
J gene: TRBJ1-2
V gene: TRBV12-3/TRBV12-4
clone size: NA
CDR3 protein: CASRPERGYGYTF
CDR3 DNA: TGTGCCAGCAGACCCGAGAGGGGATATGGCTACACCTTC

D gene: NA
J gene: TRBJ1-1
V gene: TRBV7-2
clone size: few
CDR3 protein: CASARQPNTEAFF
CDR3 DNA: TGTGCCAGCGCGAGGCAGCCCAACACTGAAGCTTTCTTT

D gene: NA
J gene: TRBJ1-5
V gene: TRBV4-3
clone size: NA
CDR3 protein: CASSQDSNGAQPQHF
CDR3 DNA: TGCGCCAGCAGCCAAGATTCAAACGGGGCCCAGCCCCAGCATTTT

D gene: NA
J gene: TRBJ2-5
V gene: TRBV12-3/TRBV12-4
clone size: NA
CDR3 protein: CASTRGALETQYF
CDR3 DNA: TGTGCCAGCACCAGGGGGGCCTTGGAGACCCAGTACTTC

D gene: NA
J gene: TRBJ1-2
V gene: TRBV5-1
clone size: many
CDR3 protein: CASSPGVVYYGYTF
CDR3 DNA: TGCGCCAGCAGCCCAGGGGTGGTTTACTATGGCTACACCTTC

D gene: TRBD1
J gene: TRBJ1-6
V gene: TRBV6-5
clone size: few
CDR3 protein: CASSYRTGVSPLHF
CDR3 DNA: TGTGCCAGCAGTTACAGGACAGGGGTTTCACCCCTCCACTTT

D gene: TRBD1
J gene: TRBJ2-1
V gene: TRBV12-3/TRBV12-4
clone size: few
CDR3 protein: CASTAGTGVINEQFF
CDR3 DNA: TGTGCCAGCACCGCCGGGACAGGGGTTATCAATGAGCAGTTCTTC

D gene: TRBD2
J gene: TRBJ2-5
V gene: TRBV28
clone size: NA
CDR3 protein: CATTSGEETQYF
CDR3 DNA: TGTGCCACAACCAGCGGGGAAGAGACCCAGTACTTC

D gene: NA
J gene: TRBJ2-1
V gene: TRBV5-1
clone size: NA
CDR3 protein: CASSLYRPLTNEQFF
CDR3 DNA: TGCGCCAGCAGCTTGTACAGGCCACTTACCAATGAGCAGTTCTTC

D gene: NA
J gene: TRBJ2-3
V gene: TRBV28
clone size: NA
CDR3 protein: CASRDPRRSTDTQYF
CDR3 DNA: TGTGCCAGCCGGGACCCCAGGAGAAGCACAGATACGCAGTATTTT

D gene: NA
J gene: TRBJ1-2
V gene: TRBV28
clone size: few
CDR3 protein: CASRPGPLDYGYTF
CDR3 DNA: TGTGCCAGCAGACCGGGACCCCTGGACTATGGCTACACCTTC

D gene: TRBD2
J gene: TRBJ2-1
V gene: TRBV4-3
clone size: NA
CDR3 protein: CASSPTSGGAYNEQFF
CDR3 DNA: TGCGCCAGCAGCCCGACTAGCGGGGGGGCCTACAATGAGCAGTTCTTC

D gene: NA
J gene: TRBJ2-5
V gene: TRBV6-1
clone size: few
CDR3 protein: CASKWGAEETQYF
CDR3 DNA: TGTGCCAGCAAGTGGGGGGCTGAAGAGACCCAGTACTTC

D gene: NA
J gene: TRBJ2-7
V gene: TRBV7-6
clone size: NA
CDR3 protein: CASSLAGGSQGGEQYF
CDR3 DNA: TGTGCCAGCAGCTTAGCTGGCGGAAGTCAGGGCGGGGAGCAGTACTTC

D gene: TRBD1
J gene: TRBJ2-2
V gene: TRBV2
clone size: many
CDR3 protein: CATWAGQGGTGELFF
CDR3 DNA: TGTGCCACCTGGGCGGGACAGGGGGGGACCGGGGAGCTGTTTTTT

D gene: NA
J gene: TRBJ2-7
V gene: TRBV6-1
clone size: NA
CDR3 protein: CASRIDRFNEQYF
CDR3 DNA: TGTGCCAGCAGGATCGACAGGTTCAACGAGCAGTACTTC

D gene: NA
J gene: TRBJ2-5
V gene: TRBV20-1
clone size: NA
CDR3 protein: CSAGDGLETQYF
CDR3 DNA: TGCAGTGCCGGGGATGGCCTAGAGACCCAGTACTTC

D gene: NA
J gene: TRBJ2-3
V gene: TRBV21-1
clone size: few
CDR3 protein: CASSNPPGYGDTQYF
CDR3 DNA: TGTGCCAGCAGCAATCCCCCGGGGTACGGAGATACGCAGTATTTT

D gene: NA
J gene: TRBJ1-5
V gene: TRBV12-3/TRBV12-4
clone size: NA
CDR3 protein: CASSLTGAIGQPQHF
CDR3 DNA: TGTGCCAGCAGTTTAACTGGGGCAATCGGCCAGCCCCAGCATTTT

D gene: NA
J gene: TRBJ1-1
V gene: TRBV7-2
clone size: NA
CDR3 protein: CASTLDRMNTEAFF
CDR3 DNA: TGTGCCAGCACCTTAGACAGGATGAACACTGAAGCTTTCTTT

D gene: NA
J gene: TRBJ2-2
V gene: TRBV20-1
clone size: few
CDR3 protein: CSAREGGLTNTGELFF
CDR3 DNA: TGCAGTGCTAGAGAGGGCGGACTAACGAACACCGGGGAGCTGTTTTTT

D gene: TRBD2
J gene: TRBJ2-2
V gene: TRBV28
clone size: NA
CDR3 protein: CASSFDGRGAGELFF
CDR3 DNA: TGTGCCAGCAGTTTTGACGGACGGGGGGCCGGGGAGCTGTTTTTT

D gene: NA
J gene: TRBJ2-4
V gene: TRBV6-5
clone size: few
CDR3 protein: CASSYSTGAKNIQYF
CDR3 DNA: TGTGCCAGCAGTTACTCGACCGGGGCCAAAAACATTCAGTACTTC

D gene: TRBD1
J gene: TRBJ2-7
V gene: TRBV5-4
clone size: few
CDR3 protein: CASSSGGTGSYEQYF
CDR3 DNA: TGTGCCAGCAGCTCGGGTGGGACAGGCTCCTACGAGCAGTACTTC

D gene: TRBD1
J gene: TRBJ2-1
V gene: TRBV28
clone size: few
CDR3 protein: CASSLHDRERFF
CDR3 DNA: TGTGCCAGCAGTTTACACGACAGGGAGAGGTTCTTC

D gene: TRBD2
J gene: TRBJ2-5
V gene: TRBV10-3
clone size: NA
CDR3 protein: CAISVAGTSGGVQETQYF
CDR3 DNA: TGTGCCATCAGTGTCGCGGGGACTAGCGGGGGGGTGCAAGAGACCCAGTACTTC

D gene: NA
J gene: TRBJ2-2
V gene: TRBV6-1
clone size: many
CDR3 protein: CATRPGGANTGELFF
CDR3 DNA: TGTGCCACCCGTCCCGGGGGCGCGAACACCGGGGAGCTGTTTTTT

D gene: TRBD1
J gene: TRBJ2-5
V gene: TRBV5-6
clone size: NA
CDR3 protein: CASSLFYRTGEKETQYF
CDR3 DNA: TGTGCCAGCAGCTTGTTTTATAGGACAGGGGAAAAAGAGACCCAGTACTTC

D gene: NA
J gene: TRBJ2-1
V gene: TRBV5-1
clone size: NA
CDR3 protein: CASSFLGTVGGNEQFF
CDR3 DNA: TGCGCCAGCAGCTTTCTAGGGACAGTGGGGGGCAATGAGCAGTTCTTC

D gene: NA
J gene: TRBJ2-7
V gene: TRBV4-1
clone size: few
CDR3 protein: CASSQPTRERTYEQYF
CDR3 DNA: TGCGCCAGCAGCCAACCGACCAGGGAAAGGACCTACGAGCAGTACTTC

D gene: NA
J gene: TRBJ2-1
V gene: TRBV5-1
clone size: NA
CDR3 protein: CASSLGGRDEQFF
CDR3 DNA: TGCGCCAGCAGCTTGGGAGGGCGGGATGAGCAGTTCTTC

D gene: TRBD2
J gene: TRBJ2-1
V gene: TRBV6-5
clone size: NA
CDR3 protein: CASSSSGGTYNEQFF
CDR3 DNA: TGTGCCAGCAGTTCCAGCGGGGGGACATACAATGAGCAGTTCTTC

D gene: NA
J gene: TRBJ1-1
V gene: TRBV6-2/TRBV6-3
clone size: few
CDR3 protein: CASSSSGREYTEAFF
CDR3 DNA: TGTGCCAGCAGTTCTAGTGGCAGGGAGTACACTGAAGCTTTCTTT

D gene: TRBD1
J gene: TRBJ2-4
V gene: TRBV18
clone size: NA
CDR3 protein: CASSPDRGRGSFSPQTRIQYF
CDR3 DNA: TGTGCCAGCTCACCAGATAGGGGGCGCGGTTCTTTTTCCCCGCAAACGAGGATTCAGTACTTC

D gene: NA
J gene: TRBJ2-3
V gene: TRBV20-1
clone size: NA
CDR3 protein: CSAPGLSSTDTQYF
CDR3 DNA: TGCAGCGCCCCTGGGTTATCTAGCACAGATACGCAGTATTTT

D gene: NA
J gene: TRBJ1-6
V gene: TRBV6-5
clone size: many
CDR3 protein: CATRAYNSPLHF
CDR3 DNA: TGTGCCACCCGGGCGTATAATTCACCCCTCCACTTT

D gene: NA
J gene: TRBJ2-7
V gene: TRBV6-1
clone size: few
CDR3 protein: CASSGQDITYEQYF
CDR3 DNA: TGTGCCAGCAGTGGACAGGACATTACCTACGAGCAGTACTTC

D gene: NA
J gene: TRBJ1-1
V gene: TRBV10-3
clone size: few
CDR3 protein: CAISSMGGDTEAFF
CDR3 DNA: TGTGCCATCAGTTCTATGGGGGGGGACACTGAAGCTTTCTTT

D gene: TRBD1
J gene: TRBJ1-2
V gene: TRBV2
clone size: NA
CDR3 protein: CASSETSTGAYGYTF
CDR3 DNA: TGTGCCAGCAGTGAAACTTCGACAGGGGCCTATGGCTACACCTTC

D gene: TRBD2
J gene: TRBJ2-5
V gene: TRBV6-6
clone size: NA
CDR3 protein: CASSYNAGGTQYF
CDR3 DNA: TGTGCCAGCAGTTATAACGCGGGGGGGACCCAGTACTTC

D gene: NA
J gene: TRBJ2-2
V gene: TRBV2
clone size: once
CDR3 protein: CTFSFFGMGGLDTGELFF
CDR3 DNA: TGTACCTTCAGTTTCTTCGGTATGGGGGGTCTCGACACCGGGGAGCTGTTTTTT

D gene: TRBD2
J gene: TRBJ2-3
V gene: TRBV11-2
clone size: once
CDR3 protein: CASSFSGGVATQYF
CDR3 DNA: TGTGCCAGCAGCTTTAGCGGGGGGGTGGCTACGCAGTATTTT